These 31 T cell receptor beta chains originate from one sample sequenced in a study of T cell changes during pregnancy in multiple sclerosis. Sequencing used immunoSEQ multiplex PCR; TCRdb keeps in-frame clones, though not all of them. The sample lists over 85,000 clones; 90% were seen once. This sample comprised peripheral blood, obtained in the second trimester of pregnancy. These receptors came from a female donor in good health, enrolled as a control in a pregnancy study.

The chain has TRBV7-2 and TRBJ1-3; TRBD1 matches at 7 bases. Germline-derived CDR1 and CDR2 are SGHTA and FQGNSA. The junction had 5 bases not matched to a gene; V was cut back by 5 bases and J by 1 base. CDR3 size: 15 residues. DNA of the CDR3: TGTGCCAGCAGCCCGGCGACAGGGTCTGGAAACACCATATATTTT. This gives the protein CASSPATGSGNTIYF.

This chain uses TRBV6-1 with TRBJ2-2; 7 bases are shared with TRBD1. The germline V gene has CDR1 MNHNS and CDR2 SASEGT. The CDR3 has 15 amino acids. V trimming: 6 bases; J trimming: 0 bases; junction bases outside the gene matches: 4. The DNA for the CDR3 is TGTGCCAGCAGATCAGGGGGAACGAACACCGGGGAGCTGTTTTTT. Translating it yields CASRSGGTNTGELFF.

J is TRBJ1-3 and V is TRBV19, with 8 positions matching TRBD1. The CDR3 loop spans 14 amino acids. The V and J ends lost 6 bases and 2 bases, in that order; junction bases with no gene match: 3. From germline, CDR1 is LNHDA and CDR2 SQIVND (reference sequence). CDR3 nucleotides: TGTGCCAGTAGCGCAGGGGGCACTGGAAACACCATATATTTT. Its protein product is CASSAGGTGNTIYF.

CDR3 nucleotide sequence: TGTGCCAGCCCGTCGGGGGTTGTGAACACTGAAGCTTTCTTT. This sequence encodes CASPSGVVNTEAFF. The chain links TRBV7-9 to TRBJ1-1, with D maybe TRBD1 (5 bases). Trimming took 8 bases from V and 0 from J, leaving 13 bases between them. The CDR3 is made up of 14 amino acids. From germline, CDR1 is SEHNR and CDR2 FQNEAQ (reference sequence).

This clone was seen more than once but under ten times. This chain links TRBV29-1 with TRBJ1-5; D call uncertain. The CDR3 spans 14 residues. Germline V gives CDR1 SQVTM, CDR2 ANQGSEA. Trimming removed 4 bases at V and 3 bases at J, with 13 bases between. The CDR3 nucleotides are TGCAGCGTTGCCGAGGGAGGGATCAATCAGCCCCAGCATTTT. As protein: CSVAEGGINQPQHF.

The chain combines TRBV28 with TRBJ1-6; the match to TRBD1 covers 7 bases. This CDR3 has 15 amino acids. V dropped 5 bases and J dropped 8; count of bases not matched to a gene: 9. Germline V gives CDR1 MDHEN, CDR2 SYDVKM. CDR3 sequence (DNA): TGTGCCAGCAGTAGTACCGACAGGGATGATTCACCCCTCCACTTT. Its protein product is CASSSTDRDDSPLHF.

V and J are TRBV5-1 and TRBJ1-3, with 8 bases aligning to TRBD1. Germline V gene data show CDR1 as SGHRS and CDR2 as YFSETQ. CDR3 length: 18 residues. V was clipped by 0 bases and J by 4 bases; unmatched bases: 12. DNA for the CDR3: TGCGCCAGCAGCTTGGGGCAGGGGGCCAGGTCGCCCGGAAACACCATATATTTT. Amino acids: CASSLGQGARSPGNTIYF.

The chain joins TRBV9 to TRBJ2-1; TRBD1 matches 8 bases. V shed 3 bases, J shed 7 bases, and the junction held 3 bases outside the gene matches. From germline, CDR1 is SGDLS and CDR2 YYNGEE. This CDR3 spans 13 amino acids. This CDR3 is CASSAGGSNEQFF. In nucleotides, the CDR3 is TGTGCCAGCAGCGCAGGGGGCTCGAATGAGCAGTTCTTC.

The chain is built from TRBV5-5 and TRBJ1-2, with TRBD1 matching over 9 bases. Germline loops: CDR1 SGHKS, CDR2 YYEKEE (reference sequence). The CDR3 runs 15 residues. The ends lost 0 bases at V and 5 bases at J; junction bases unmatched: 5. For the CDR3, the DNA is TGTGCCAGCAGCTTGGGACAGGGGGGTCGGTATGGCTACACCTTC. It is translated as CASSLGQGGRYGYTF.

The V and J genes are TRBV19 and TRBJ1-5; D uncertain. Per the germline V gene, CDR1 is LNHDA and CDR2 is SQIVND (reference sequence). The CDR3 is made up of 18 amino acids. The V and J ends lost 4 bases and 0 bases respectively, with 19 bases between them. The CDR3 sequence is CASSRQTNRGNSNQPQHF. The CDR3 DNA reads TGTGCCAGTAGTAGGCAGACCAACCGGGGTAATAGCAATCAGCCCCAGCATTTT.

The rearrangement joins TRBV18 to TRBJ2-7; the match to TRBD1 covers 7 bases. Germline V gene lookup returns CDR1 KGHSH and CDR2 LQKENI. The V and J ends lost 8 bases and 3 bases, in that order; junction bases with no gene match: 16. The CDR3 contains 16 residues. The DNA for the CDR3 is TGTGCCAGCCCCCCAATCCCCTTGACAGGGAACTACGAGCAGTACTTC. This codes for CASPPIPLTGNYEQYF.

V is TRBV18 and J is TRBJ1-6; D possibly corresponds to TRBD1 (6 bases). Trimming took 2 bases from V and 3 from J, leaving 8 bases between them. The CDR3 consists of 15 residues. The V gene's germline CDR1 is KGHSH and CDR2 LQKENI. CDR3 sequence: CASSPSGDYNSPLHF. The CDR3 DNA follows: TGTGCCAGCTCACCATCAGGGGACTATAATTCACCCCTCCACTTT.

With regard to this clone: This sample also contains other DNA sequences that code for the same CDR3. The rearrangement uses TRBV14 and TRBJ1-4, with no clear D. The CDR3 totals 15 residues. Per germline, CDR1 SGHDN and CDR2 FVKESK. V dropped 0 bases and J dropped 5 bases, with 10 bases sitting between them. The CDR3 reads CASSQEGGLNEKLFF. Written as DNA, the CDR3 is TGTGCCAGCAGCCAAGAAGGAGGGCTGAATGAAAAACTGTTTTTT.

The chain couples TRBV5-4 to TRBJ1-6, with 7 bases matching TRBD1. V lost 4 bases, J lost 10 bases, and 8 bases stayed unmatched. Per germline, CDR1 SGHNT and CDR2 YYREEE (reference sequence). The CDR3 has 14 amino acids. CDR3 bases: TGTGCCAGCAGCAAAGGCAGGGGGAACTCACCCCTCCACTTT. Translated, it gives CASSKGRGNSPLHF.

This clone was detected a few times. The V gene is TRBV15, the J gene TRBJ2-3, with TRBD1 matching 9 bases. There are 16 residues in the CDR3. V gave up 1 base and J gave up 1 base; unmatched junction bases: 3. CDR1 and CDR2 (germline): LNHNV, YYDKDF (reference sequence). The CDR3 reads CATSRARTGGTDTQYF. The CDR3 DNA reads as TGTGCCACCAGCAGAGCCCGGACAGGGGGCACAGATACGCAGTATTTT.

V and J are TRBV7-8 and TRBJ1-1; D possibly corresponds to TRBD1 (6 bases). Germline CDR1 SGHVS, CDR2 FQNEAQ. Trimming shortened V by 5 bases and J by 3 bases, and 19 bases separated the two germline ends. The CDR3 covers 16 residues. CDR3 DNA sequence: TGTGCCAGCAGCGCCCCACAGGGCGCCCGGGACACTGAAGCTTTCTTT. Its protein product is CASSAPQGARDTEAFF.

The chain employs TRBV6-6 and TRBJ2-7; 9 bases match TRBD1. The CDR3 sequence is 15 residues long. V shed 6 bases, J shed 4 bases, and the junction held 10 bases outside the gene matches. The germline V gene has CDR1 MNHNY and CDR2 SVGAGI (reference sequence). DNA for the CDR3: TGTGCCAGCAGACAGACAGGGGGAGGCCAATACGAGCAGTACTTC. Protein product: CASRQTGGGQYEQYF.

The genes are TRBV15 and TRBJ2-7, with D perhaps TRBD2 (6 bases). The CDR3 is 15 amino acids. The V gene's germline CDR1 is LNHNV and CDR2 YYDKDF (reference sequence). Deletions cut 2 bases from V and 0 bases from J, with 11 bases between. CDR3 nucleotides: TGTGCCACCAGCAGACCCGGGACTTTCTCCTACGAGCAGTACTTC. Translated, it gives CATSRPGTFSYEQYF.

The chain carries TRBV7-2 and TRBJ2-5; 8 bases match TRBD2. Germline loops: CDR1 SGHTA, CDR2 FQGNSA. V trimming: 5 bases; J trimming: 5 bases; junction bases outside the gene matches: 10. This CDR3 region has 15 residues. CDR3 residues: CASSPQAREGETQYF. The CDR3 bases are TGTGCCAGCAGCCCCCAGGCACGGGAGGGGGAGACCCAGTACTTC.

This chain links TRBV9 with TRBJ2-1; TRBD1 matches at 8 bases. The V segment lost 2 bases and the J segment 7 bases; nucleotides outside the gene matches: 8. CDR3 length: 15 residues. Germline values: CDR1 SGDLS, CDR2 YYNGEE. CDR3 DNA sequence: TGTGCCAGCAGCGTCGGACAGGGTGAGGGGAATGAGCAGTTCTTC. It codes for CASSVGQGEGNEQFF.

The chain is built from TRBV27 and TRBJ1-2; 7 bases align to TRBD1. The length of the CDR3 is 14 residues. V lost 5 bases to trimming and J lost 4 bases; unmatched junction nucleotides: 7. The germline CDR1 and CDR2 sequences are MNHEY and SMNVEV (reference sequence). CDR3 amino acids: CASSQQGTLYGYTF. CDR3 DNA sequence: TGTGCCAGCAGTCAACAGGGGACACTCTATGGCTACACCTTC.

V gene TRBV2 combines with J gene TRBJ2-7, with a weak D call TRBD2 (5 bases). This CDR3 is built from 14 residues. Germline V lookup: CDR1 SNHLY, CDR2 FYNNEI. Trimming removed 4 bases from V and 6 bases from J, with 16 bases in between. The chain's CDR3 is CASSGRRSSGEQYF. The CDR3 coding sequence is TGTGCCAGCAGTGGACGACGGTCGAGCGGCGAGCAGTACTTC.

The rearrangement links TRBV7-9 to TRBJ2-5; 7 positions match TRBD2. The CDR3 contains 14 residues. Trimming cost V 5 bases and J 4 bases; bases outside gene matches: 7. Germline CDR1 is SEHNR and CDR2 is FQNEAQ (reference sequence). CDR3 bases: TGTGCCAGCAGCCGTCCGGGGGGATCAGAGACCCAGTACTTC. This encodes CASSRPGGSETQYF.

This clone came up once. The chain joins TRBV7-2 to TRBJ1-3; tentative D call: TRBD1 (5 bases). Germline CDR1 SGHTA, CDR2 FQGNSA. The CDR3 has 16 amino acids. V gave up 5 bases and J gave up 1 base, with 15 bases separating them. This CDR3 reads CASSRQPTVSGNTIYF. The CDR3 DNA is TGTGCCAGCAGCCGCCAGCCGACAGTATCTGGAAACACCATATATTTT.

The chain combines TRBV5-1 with TRBJ2-7; weak D call: TRBD1 (6 bases). The V end was cut by 3 bases, the J end by 3 bases, with 16 bases between. In germline, CDR1 is SGHRS, CDR2 YFSETQ. The CDR3 loop spans 15 amino acids. The CDR3 nucleotides read TGCGCCAGCAGCTCGCAACAGGGTACCTTCTACGAGCAGTACTTC. As protein: CASSSQQGTFYEQYF.

The gene calls are TRBV20-1 and TRBJ2-7; D not certain. V lost 5 bases and J 6 bases, leaving 11 bases between the germline ends. CDR1 and CDR2 (germline): DFQATT, SNEGSKA (reference sequence). The CDR3 extends over 11 amino acids. The CDR3 DNA reads TGCAGTGCTGCAGAATCTCTCGAGCAGTACTTC. Translation: CSAAESLEQYF.

The J gene is TRBJ1-6, the V gene TRBV6-6, with D possibly matching TRBD1 (5 bases). There are 15 residues in the CDR3. CDR1 MNHNY and CDR2 SVGAGI come from the germline V gene (reference sequence). The V end was cut by 7 bases, the J end by 0 bases, with 10 bases between. The CDR3 is CASIHRSSYNSPLHF. The CDR3 DNA reads TGTGCCAGCATTCACAGGAGCTCCTATAATTCACCCCTCCACTTT.

This rearrangement joins TRBV15 to TRBJ2-2; the match to TRBD1 covers 11 bases. V lost 6 bases, J lost 2 bases, and 8 bases stayed unmatched. The CDR3 covers 17 residues. CDR1 and CDR2 from the germline V gene are LNHNV and YYDKDF (reference sequence). CDR3 protein: CATRGQGGRFNTGELFF. The CDR3 nucleotides are TGTGCCACCAGGGGACAGGGGGGCAGGTTTAACACCGGGGAGCTGTTTTTT.

This chain connects TRBV5-1 to TRBJ1-4, with D unresolved. Germline loops: CDR1 SGHRS, CDR2 YFSETQ. The CDR3 has 16 amino acids. V dropped 2 bases and J dropped 0 bases, with 11 bases sitting between them. The CDR3, as DNA: TGCGCCAGCAGCTTACCAGGTTCTGCAACTAATGAAAAACTGTTTTTT. This sequence encodes CASSLPGSATNEKLFF. The full variable domain, in which reference TRBV5-1 and TRBJ1-4 provide the parts outside the CDR3, is KAGVTQTPRYLIKTRGQQVTLSCSPISGHRSVSWYQQTPGQGLQFLFEYFSETQRNKGNFPGRFSGRQFSNSRSEMNVSTLELGDSALYLCASSLPGSATNEKLFFGSGTQLSVL.

V usage is TRBV5-6 and J usage is TRBJ1-2; 8 nucleotides match TRBD1. Germline loops: CDR1 SGHDT, CDR2 YYEEEE. CDR3 length equals 16 residues. V shed 4 bases and J 5 bases; nucleotides not matched to a gene: 13. The CDR3 protein is CASSRRTGWGQYGYTF. Here the CDR3 DNA reads TGTGCCAGCAGCCGCAGGACAGGGTGGGGACAGTATGGCTACACCTTC. Complete variable domain (other parts from reference TRBV5-6 and TRBJ1-2): DAGVTQSPTHLIKTRGQQVTLRCSPKSGHDTVSWYQQALGQGPQFIFQYYEEEERQRGNFPDRFSGHQFPNYSSELNVNALLLGDSALYLCASSRRTGWGQYGYTFGSGTRLTVV.

The chain combines TRBV21-1 with TRBJ1-2; the table calls TRBD1, which could not be checked here. TRBV21-1 counts as a pseudogene. CDR3 length equals 12 residues. In DNA, the CDR3 is TGTGCCAGCAGCAGTCAGTTTTATGGCTACACCTTC. This encodes CASSSQFYGYTF.